This T cell receptor (beta chain) was documented in a study of blood T cell repertoires in COVID-19. In the original workflow: Scientists estimated how many nucleated cells there were by amplifying reference gene primers. The data were produced by immunoSEQ multiplex PCR, yet TCRdb's version contains in-frame clones alone and is incomplete. V, J and clone size derive from that table, while D and trimming were established from the DNA sequence. The sample has 250,000 to 300,000 clones; approximately 88% are singletons. The CDR3 sequence is 11 residues long. The germline V and J ends were trimmed by 1 base and 6 bases, with 2 bases remaining between them. CDR1 is SGHKS and CDR2 is YYEKEE in the germline V gene (reference sequence). Participants came from some 23 US areas, aged about 18 to 95 years. Participants were placed into cohorts based on the clinical history they reported.

The rearrangement joins TRBV5-5 to TRBJ2-1; D not resolved. Sequenced sample: PBMCs or T cells enriched from blood (not recorded which). The sequence was collected from a woman in her 30s who had recovered from COVID-19. The CDR3 nucleotides are TGTGCCAGCAGCTTGCGCAATGAGCAGTTCTTC. Translated, it gives CASSLRNEQFF.